A selection of T cell receptor beta chains follows, all from one sample in a study of regulatory T cells in long-lasting Graves disease. TCRdb reprocessed the multiplex PCR reads via MiXCR and lists one record per CDR3 protein. In the table there are 420,000 or so distinct CDR3 sequences, 20% to 30% of which are singletons. The sample here was peripheral blood mononuclear cells (PBMCs), taken when the disease was refractory, from a patient treated with antithyroid drugs. All receptors come from a female donor with Graves disease. Each CDR3 is given with its conserved first and last residue. The order of the fields is V gene, J gene, D gene, clone size, CDR3 protein, CDR3 DNA. The D gene is left open where the match is weak. Not every row has a clone size; where given, it reads once, few, many or a size class.

v_call: TRBV28; j_call: TRBJ1-1; d_call: -; clone_size: many; cdr3_aa: CASKGVGTIEAFF; cdr3_nt: TGTGCCAGCAAGGGGGTTGGGACAATTGAAGCTTTCTTT
v_call: TRBV4-2; j_call: TRBJ2-3; d_call: TRBD1; clone_size: -; cdr3_aa: CASSAGTGQPHTQYF; cdr3_nt: TGTGCCAGCAGCGCCGGGACAGGTCAACCCCATACGCAGTATTTT
v_call: TRBV2; j_call: TRBJ2-5; d_call: -; clone_size: many; cdr3_aa: CASKAGSQETQYF; cdr3_nt: TGTGCCAGCAAGGCGGGAAGCCAAGAGACCCAGTACTTC
v_call: TRBV20-1; j_call: TRBJ1-2; d_call: -; clone_size: few; cdr3_aa: CSASGLGDYGYTF; cdr3_nt: TGCAGTGCTAGCGGATTAGGGGACTATGGCTACACCTTC
v_call: TRBV29-1; j_call: TRBJ1-6; d_call: -; clone_size: few; cdr3_aa: CSVDREGHNSPLHF; cdr3_nt: TGCAGCGTTGATCGGGAAGGGCACAATTCACCCCTCCACTTT
v_call: TRBV6-1; j_call: TRBJ2-2; d_call: -; clone_size: -; cdr3_aa: CASRTVMGDTGELFF; cdr3_nt: TGTGCCAGCAGGACTGTCATGGGGGACACCGGGGAGCTGTTTTTT
v_call: TRBV5-1; j_call: TRBJ1-3; d_call: TRBD1; clone_size: -; cdr3_aa: CASSWGQSSGNTIYF; cdr3_nt: TGCGCCAGCAGCTGGGGACAGTCCTCTGGAAACACCATATATTTT
v_call: TRBV11-1; j_call: TRBJ2-2; d_call: TRBD2; clone_size: few; cdr3_aa: CASSNDSGAITWNTGELFF; cdr3_nt: TGTGCCAGCAGCAATGACAGCGGGGCGATCACCTGGAACACCGGGGAGCTGTTTTTT
v_call: TRBV10-3; j_call: TRBJ2-7; d_call: -; clone_size: -; cdr3_aa: CAISESIPPRGEQYF; cdr3_nt: TGTGCCATCAGTGAGTCGATTCCCCCACGAGGCGAGCAGTACTTC
v_call: TRBV28; j_call: TRBJ2-7; d_call: TRBD1; clone_size: many; cdr3_aa: CASCDVAGGYEQYF; cdr3_nt: TGTGCCAGCTGCGATGTGGCAGGGGGCTACGAGCAGTACTTC
v_call: TRBV5-1; j_call: TRBJ2-5; d_call: -; clone_size: -; cdr3_aa: CASSSDNQETQYF; cdr3_nt: TGCGCCAGCAGCTCCGACAACCAAGAGACCCAGTACTTC
v_call: TRBV20-1; j_call: TRBJ2-7; d_call: -; clone_size: -; cdr3_aa: CSATGRGTYEQYF; cdr3_nt: TGCAGTGCCACTGGACGGGGTACCTACGAGCAGTACTTC
v_call: TRBV6-1; j_call: TRBJ2-5; d_call: TRBD1; clone_size: many; cdr3_aa: CASNIRQGLEETQYF; cdr3_nt: TGTGCCAGCAATATAAGACAGGGCCTGGAAGAGACCCAGTACTTC
v_call: TRBV30; j_call: TRBJ2-3; d_call: -; clone_size: -; cdr3_aa: CAWSPLGGGASDTQYF; cdr3_nt: TGTGCCTGGAGTCCCCTCGGCGGGGGCGCCTCAGATACGCAGTATTTT
v_call: TRBV28; j_call: TRBJ1-1; d_call: -; clone_size: many; cdr3_aa: CAIMGGYSTEAFF; cdr3_nt: TGTGCCATCATGGGGGGGTACAGCACTGAAGCTTTCTTT
v_call: TRBV28; j_call: TRBJ1-1; d_call: -; clone_size: many; cdr3_aa: CASSLGTGFTEAFF; cdr3_nt: TGTGCCAGCAGTTTAGGTACAGGGTTTACTGAAGCTTTCTTT
v_call: TRBV30; j_call: TRBJ1-1; d_call: -; clone_size: -; cdr3_aa: CAWTSPSGANTEAFF; cdr3_nt: TGTGCCTGGACCTCTCCCAGTGGGGCGAACACTGAAGCTTTCTTT
v_call: TRBV2; j_call: TRBJ2-5; d_call: TRBD1; clone_size: many; cdr3_aa: CASSTKQGLLSTIQTQYF; cdr3_nt: TGTGCCAGCAGCACGAAACAGGGGCTTCTATCTACTATTCAGACCCAGTACTTC
v_call: TRBV7-8; j_call: TRBJ2-5; d_call: -; clone_size: many; cdr3_aa: CASRSTGPASGQETQYF; cdr3_nt: TGTGCCAGCAGATCCACGGGGCCGGCGAGCGGCCAAGAGACCCAGTACTTC
v_call: TRBV20-1; j_call: TRBJ2-7; d_call: TRBD2; clone_size: -; cdr3_aa: CSGALAASYEQYF; cdr3_nt: TGCAGTGGAGCGCTAGCGGCCTCCTACGAGCAGTACTTC
v_call: TRBV24-1; j_call: TRBJ2-5; d_call: -; clone_size: -; cdr3_aa: CATPASTGTQYF; cdr3_nt: TGTGCCACCCCAGCTTCGACCGGGACCCAGTACTTC
v_call: TRBV6-1; j_call: TRBJ1-2; d_call: TRBD1; clone_size: many; cdr3_aa: CASTYAGQDYGYTF; cdr3_nt: TGTGCCAGCACCTACGCGGGACAGGACTATGGCTACACCTTC
v_call: TRBV10-3; j_call: TRBJ1-1; d_call: -; clone_size: -; cdr3_aa: CAASAGMNTEAFF; cdr3_nt: TGTGCTGCTTCGGCGGGCATGAACACTGAAGCTTTCTTT
v_call: TRBV7-9; j_call: TRBJ1-2; d_call: -; clone_size: few; cdr3_aa: CASSLNQGLGYTF; cdr3_nt: TGTGCCAGCAGCTTAAATCAGGGTCTCGGCTACACCTTC
v_call: TRBV9; j_call: TRBJ1-2; d_call: -; clone_size: -; cdr3_aa: CASSENRDGRNYGYTF; cdr3_nt: TGTGCCAGCAGCGAGAACCGGGACGGACGTAACTATGGCTACACCTTC
v_call: TRBV27; j_call: TRBJ2-6; d_call: TRBD1; clone_size: many; cdr3_aa: CASSQTGTSGANVLTF; cdr3_nt: TGTGCCAGCAGTCAGACAGGGACCTCTGGGGCCAACGTCCTGACTTTC
v_call: TRBV5-6; j_call: TRBJ2-7; d_call: -; clone_size: -; cdr3_aa: CASSLGRREQYF; cdr3_nt: TGTGCCAGCAGCTTGGGTAGGCGGGAGCAGTACTTC
v_call: TRBV30; j_call: TRBJ1-1; d_call: -; clone_size: -; cdr3_aa: CAWSVLGGLGNTEAFF; cdr3_nt: TGTGCCTGGAGTGTACTCGGGGGTTTGGGGAACACTGAAGCTTTCTTT
v_call: TRBV4-1; j_call: TRBJ1-1; d_call: TRBD1; clone_size: -; cdr3_aa: CASSPRDSLSSAEAFF; cdr3_nt: TGCGCCAGCAGCCCTAGGGACAGTCTGTCGTCCGCTGAAGCTTTCTTT
v_call: TRBV7-2; j_call: TRBJ2-2; d_call: TRBD2; clone_size: -; cdr3_aa: CASSLPVLAGVSNTGELFF; cdr3_nt: TGTGCCAGCAGCTTACCGGTCCTAGCGGGAGTGTCGAACACCGGGGAGCTGTTTTTT
v_call: TRBV4-3; j_call: TRBJ1-4; d_call: -; clone_size: -; cdr3_aa: CASSQDSQGLGNEKLFF; cdr3_nt: TGCGCCAGCAGCCAAGATAGCCAGGGTTTGGGGAATGAAAAACTGTTTTTT
v_call: TRBV6-1; j_call: TRBJ1-6; d_call: TRBD1; clone_size: many; cdr3_aa: CASSTTQGAGYNSPLHF; cdr3_nt: TGTGCCAGCAGTACTACTCAGGGGGCAGGCTATAATTCACCCCTCCACTTT
v_call: TRBV10-3; j_call: TRBJ1-2; d_call: TRBD1; clone_size: few; cdr3_aa: CAATGRANYGYTF; cdr3_nt: TGTGCCGCGACAGGGCGCGCTAACTATGGCTACACCTTC
v_call: TRBV7-2; j_call: TRBJ2-5; d_call: TRBD2; clone_size: many; cdr3_aa: CASGVGGMGETQYF; cdr3_nt: TGTGCCAGCGGCGTCGGGGGGATGGGGGAGACCCAGTACTTC
v_call: TRBV30; j_call: TRBJ1-1; d_call: -; clone_size: -; cdr3_aa: CAWSWGGREAFF; cdr3_nt: TGTGCCTGGAGTTGGGGGGGCAGGGAAGCTTTCTTT
v_call: TRBV24-1; j_call: TRBJ1-4; d_call: TRBD1; clone_size: -; cdr3_aa: CATSDRGTGGSDEKLFF; cdr3_nt: TGTGCCACCAGTGACCGCGGGACAGGGGGCTCGGATGAAAAACTGTTTTTT
v_call: TRBV5-6; j_call: TRBJ1-1; d_call: TRBD1; clone_size: -; cdr3_aa: CASSLRTGVEAFF; cdr3_nt: TGTGCCAGCAGCTTGAGGACAGGAGTAGAAGCTTTCTTT
v_call: TRBV27; j_call: TRBJ2-2; d_call: TRBD2; clone_size: many; cdr3_aa: CASSLWWLAGANTGELFF; cdr3_nt: TGTGCCAGCAGTTTATGGTGGCTAGCGGGAGCTAACACCGGGGAGCTGTTTTTT
v_call: TRBV20-1; j_call: TRBJ1-6; d_call: -; clone_size: many; cdr3_aa: CSARDDENRENSPLHF; cdr3_nt: TGCAGTGCTAGAGATGATGAAAATCGGGAGAATTCACCCCTCCACTTT
v_call: TRBV6-1; j_call: TRBJ2-5; d_call: TRBD2; clone_size: few; cdr3_aa: CASSEVGGGQYF; cdr3_nt: TGTGCCAGCAGTGAAGTGGGGGGGGGCCAGTACTTC
v_call: TRBV19; j_call: TRBJ1-5; d_call: TRBD1; clone_size: few; cdr3_aa: CASSIELGTGVGRRNQPQHF; cdr3_nt: TGTGCCAGTAGTATAGAGTTGGGGACAGGGGTGGGCCGGCGCAATCAGCCCCAGCATTTT
v_call: TRBV9; j_call: TRBJ2-1; d_call: -; clone_size: once; cdr3_aa: CASSVRTWVDNEQFF; cdr3_nt: TGTGCCAGCAGCGTGCGGACTTGGGTGGACAATGAGCAGTTCTTC
v_call: TRBV7-9; j_call: TRBJ2-5; d_call: TRBD2; clone_size: -; cdr3_aa: CASSLGGTSGFQETQYF; cdr3_nt: TGTGCCAGCAGCTTAGGCGGGACTAGCGGGTTTCAAGAGACCCAGTACTTC
v_call: TRBV18; j_call: TRBJ2-2; d_call: -; clone_size: once; cdr3_aa: CASSPPRGENTGELFF; cdr3_nt: TGTGCCAGCTCACCACCCAGGGGCGAAAACACCGGGGAGCTGTTTTTT
v_call: TRBV5-6; j_call: TRBJ1-5; d_call: -; clone_size: -; cdr3_aa: CASSWGQGNQPQHF; cdr3_nt: TGTGCCAGCAGTTGGGGGCAGGGCAATCAGCCCCAGCATTTT
v_call: TRBV5-1; j_call: TRBJ2-2; d_call: -; clone_size: many; cdr3_aa: CASSSDRLNTGELFF; cdr3_nt: TGCGCCAGCAGCTCCGACAGGTTGAACACCGGGGAGCTGTTTTTT
v_call: TRBV24-1; j_call: TRBJ1-2; d_call: -; clone_size: many; cdr3_aa: CATSTTGLSGYTF; cdr3_nt: TGTGCCACCAGTACTACAGGGCTAAGTGGCTACACCTTC
v_call: TRBV19; j_call: TRBJ2-1; d_call: TRBD1; clone_size: -; cdr3_aa: CASSRAGGQGGYNEQFF; cdr3_nt: TGTGCCAGTAGTCGAGCCGGGGGACAGGGTGGCTACAATGAGCAGTTCTTC
v_call: TRBV11-1; j_call: TRBJ2-7; d_call: -; clone_size: many; cdr3_aa: CASSLTTMSSYEQYF; cdr3_nt: TGTGCCAGCAGCTTAACTACGATGAGCTCCTACGAGCAGTACTTC
v_call: TRBV4-1; j_call: TRBJ1-1; d_call: TRBD1; clone_size: -; cdr3_aa: CASSQATGLNTEAFF; cdr3_nt: TGTGCCAGCAGCCAAGCGACAGGGTTGAACACTGAAGCTTTCTTT
v_call: TRBV7-2; j_call: TRBJ1-1; d_call: -; clone_size: -; cdr3_aa: CASSLVGGTRDTEAFF; cdr3_nt: TGTGCCAGCAGCTTAGTAGGGGGGACCCGAGACACTGAAGCTTTCTTT
v_call: TRBV4-1; j_call: TRBJ1-1; d_call: TRBD1; clone_size: few; cdr3_aa: CASRYPGQVEGAFF; cdr3_nt: TGCGCCAGCAGATACCCGGGACAGGTAGAGGGGGCTTTCTTT
v_call: TRBV30; j_call: TRBJ2-4; d_call: TRBD1; clone_size: many; cdr3_aa: CAWSDRGGDIQYF; cdr3_nt: TGTGCCTGGAGCGACAGGGGAGGAGACATTCAGTACTTC
v_call: TRBV7-3; j_call: TRBJ2-5; d_call: TRBD2; clone_size: many; cdr3_aa: CASSLEGRSSGSRETQYF; cdr3_nt: TGTGCCAGCAGCTTAGAAGGTCGGTCTAGCGGGAGTCGAGAGACCCAGTACTTC
v_call: TRBV10-3; j_call: TRBJ2-5; d_call: TRBD1; clone_size: -; cdr3_aa: CAIRGQGYQETQYF; cdr3_nt: TGTGCCATCAGGGGACAGGGCTACCAAGAGACCCAGTACTTC